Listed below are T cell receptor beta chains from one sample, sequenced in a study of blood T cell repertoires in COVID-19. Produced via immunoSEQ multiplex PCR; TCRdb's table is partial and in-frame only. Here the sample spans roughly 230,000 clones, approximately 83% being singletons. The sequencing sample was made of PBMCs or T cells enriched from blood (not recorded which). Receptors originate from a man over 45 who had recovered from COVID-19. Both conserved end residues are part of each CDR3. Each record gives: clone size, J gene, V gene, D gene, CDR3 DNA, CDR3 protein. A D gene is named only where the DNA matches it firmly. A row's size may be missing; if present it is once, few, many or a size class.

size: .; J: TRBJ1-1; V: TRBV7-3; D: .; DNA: TGTGCCAGCAGCTTGACAGGCTTCACTGAAGCTTTCTTT; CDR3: CASSLTGFTEAFF
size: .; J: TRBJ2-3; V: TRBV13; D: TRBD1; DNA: TGTGCCAGCAGCCTTATCCGGACAGGGCGATCTGATACGCAGTATTTT; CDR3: CASSLIRTGRSDTQYF
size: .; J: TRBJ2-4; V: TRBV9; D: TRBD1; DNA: TGTGCCAGCAGCAACAGGGGTTCAGGCAAAAACATTCAGTACTTC; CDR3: CASSNRGSGKNIQYF
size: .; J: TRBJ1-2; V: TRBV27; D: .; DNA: TGTGCCAGCAGTTTATCGGGGCAGCCACCACTAGGCTACACCTTC; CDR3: CASSLSGQPPLGYTF
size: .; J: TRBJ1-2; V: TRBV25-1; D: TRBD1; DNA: TGTGCCAGCACTACCGGGACAGAATATGGCTACACCTTC; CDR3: CASTTGTEYGYTF
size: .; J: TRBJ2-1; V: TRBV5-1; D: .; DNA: TGCGCCAGCAGTGCCAGGCCTGACAATGAGCAGTTCTTC; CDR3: CASSARPDNEQFF
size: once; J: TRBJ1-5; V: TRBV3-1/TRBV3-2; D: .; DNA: TGTGCCAGCAGCCAAGGTGGTCAGGGGAATCAGCCCCAGCATTTT; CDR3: CASSQGGQGNQPQHF
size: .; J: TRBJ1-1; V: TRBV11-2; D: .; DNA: TGTGCCAGCAGCTCCCTAATGAACACTGAAGCTTTCTTT; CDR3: CASSSLMNTEAFF
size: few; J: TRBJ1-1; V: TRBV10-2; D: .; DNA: TGCGCCAGCAGTGAGTTTCAGGGGACTGAAGCTTTCTTT; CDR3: CASSEFQGTEAFF
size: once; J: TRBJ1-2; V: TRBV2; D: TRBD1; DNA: TGTGCCAGCAGTGATGGACAGGGAATCTACACCTTC; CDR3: CASSDGQGIYTF
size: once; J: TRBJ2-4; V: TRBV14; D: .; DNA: TGTGCCAGCAGCCAAGGGGGAAACAGGCAAGCCAAAAACATTCAGTACTTC; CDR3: CASSQGGNRQAKNIQYF
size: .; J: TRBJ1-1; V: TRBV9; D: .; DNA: TGTGCCAGCAGCGTAGATCTGTGGGCAGGGGCTACTGAAGCTTTCTTT; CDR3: CASSVDLWAGATEAFF
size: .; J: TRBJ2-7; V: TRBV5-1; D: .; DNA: TGCGCCAGCAGCTTGGAGGCCAGGGACTACGAGCAGTACTTC; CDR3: CASSLEARDYEQYF
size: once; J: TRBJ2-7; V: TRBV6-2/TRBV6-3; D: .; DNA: TGTGCCAGCAGTTACACAGGTTCCTACGAGCAGTACTTC; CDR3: CASSYTGSYEQYF
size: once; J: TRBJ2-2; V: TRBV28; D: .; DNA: TGTGCCAGCAGTTTCCCTAGCTACACCGGGGAGCTGTTTTTT; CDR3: CASSFPSYTGELFF
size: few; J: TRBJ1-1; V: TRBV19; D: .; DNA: TGTGCCAGTAGTTTACACCAGGTGAACACTGAAGCTTTCTTT; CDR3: CASSLHQVNTEAFF
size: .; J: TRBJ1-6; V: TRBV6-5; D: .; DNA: TGTGCCAGCAGTCAACAAAATTCACCCCTCCACTTT; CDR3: CASSQQNSPLHF
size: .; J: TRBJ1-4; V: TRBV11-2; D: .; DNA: TGTGCCAGCAGCTTAGAGGCAGGGACAACTAATGAAAAACTGTTTTTT; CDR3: CASSLEAGTTNEKLFF